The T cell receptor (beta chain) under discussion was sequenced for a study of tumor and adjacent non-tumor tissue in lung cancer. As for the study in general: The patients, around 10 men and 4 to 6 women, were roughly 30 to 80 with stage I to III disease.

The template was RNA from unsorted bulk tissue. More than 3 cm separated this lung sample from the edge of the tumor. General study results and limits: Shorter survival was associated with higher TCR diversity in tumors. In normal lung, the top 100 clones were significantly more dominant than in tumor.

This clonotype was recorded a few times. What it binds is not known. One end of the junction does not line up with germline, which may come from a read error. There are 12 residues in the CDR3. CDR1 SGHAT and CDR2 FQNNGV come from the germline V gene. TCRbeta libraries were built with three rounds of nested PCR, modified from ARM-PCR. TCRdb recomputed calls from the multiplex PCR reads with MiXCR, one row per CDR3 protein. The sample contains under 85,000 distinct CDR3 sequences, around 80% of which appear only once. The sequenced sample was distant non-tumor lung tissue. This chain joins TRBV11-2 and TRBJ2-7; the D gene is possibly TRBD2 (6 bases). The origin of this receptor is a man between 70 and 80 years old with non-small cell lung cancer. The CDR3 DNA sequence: TGTGCCACCAGCTTAGGAGGGGACGAGCAGTACTTC. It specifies CATSLGGDEQYF.